This T cell receptor (beta chain) was sequenced during a study of shared clonotypes between healthy human individuals. Study observations and caveats: Larger richness was generally estimated for naive than memory subsets. Only blood was sampled; tissue repertoires likely differ.

Source study methods: In the immunoSEQ data, sequences were junction-only and lacked quality scores, so filtering differed. Profiled with immunoSEQ multiplex PCR; TCRdb holds only in-frame clones, not every one. The V and J calls and clone size were taken over from that table, and D and trimming were inferred from the DNA. Counted here are about 1.1 million clones, 60% to 80% occurring once; the ten biggest clones make up 0.89%. Concerning this clone: The target antigen is unknown.

Those who donated were healthy HIV-negative adults, with no recent acute infections or vaccinations reported. The CDR3 covers 11 residues. Germline V CDR1 and CDR2: MNHNS, SASEGT. V was clipped by 6 bases and J by 3 bases, with 6 bases between them. The sequencing input was memory CD4+ T cells from PBMCs. Subset reported: CD45RA-negative fraction. The receptor's source is a man younger than 30 in good health. Some clones in this sample may be carry-over from other donors' samples. The chain is built from TRBV6-1 and TRBJ2-7, with no clear D. CDR3 DNA sequence: TGTGCCAGCAGACAACACTACGAGCAGTACTTC. It codes for CASRQHYEQYF.